A single sample gave rise to the 6 T cell receptor beta chains below, sequenced in a study of T cells in Graves' hyperthyroidism and ophthalmopathy. Researchers took RNA transcripts and amplified the TCR beta CDR3 regions from them. RT-PCR in the first round (using the HTBI primer set) targeted the TCR CDR3. Using its own MiXCR run on the multiplex PCR reads, TCRdb lists one record per CDR3 protein. The sample has about 520,000 distinct CDR3 sequences, around 21% seen once. Sequencing was performed on blood. Receptors originate from a man between 18 and 35 years old with Graves' hyperthyroidism.

This chain links TRBV4-1 with TRBJ2-7, with no clear D. The J call may be incorrect, as the DNA end agrees better with TRBJ2-5. The germline V gene encodes CDR1 MGHRA and CDR2 YSYEKL. CDR3 length: 12 amino acids. The CDR3 DNA reads TGCGCCAGCAGCCAAACGGGAGAGACCCAGTACTTC. This sequence encodes CASSQTGETQYF.

The J gene is TRBJ1-5, the V gene TRBV24-1; D not certain. The CDR3 sequence is 14 residues long. Germline CDR1 KGHDR, CDR2 SFDVKD. V shed 0 bases and J shed 4 bases, with 6 bases lying between them. CDR3 sequence reads: CATSDLFTNQPQHF. The CDR3 nucleotides are TGTGCCACCAGTGATTTGTTCACTAATCAGCCCCAGCATTTT.

This clonotype was seen many times. The CDR3 here is CATSREAGLYEQYF. The CDR3, as DNA: TGTGCCACCAGCAGAGAGGCAGGACTCTACGAGCAGTACTTC. The chain is built from TRBV15 and TRBJ2-7; D is possibly TRBD2 (5 bases). CDR1 is LNHNV and CDR2 is YYDKDF in the germline V gene (reference sequence). The CDR3 extends over 14 amino acids. V dropped 0 bases and J dropped 3 bases, with 9 bases sitting between them.

This clonotype was detected many times. The junction and the germline gene differ at one end; a read error may be behind it. V usage is TRBV30 and J usage is TRBJ1-2, with 9 bases that match TRBD1. Germline-derived CDR1 and CDR2 are GTSNPN and SVGIG (reference sequence). CDR3 length: 12 residues. CDR3 protein: CAWSAGTGLIHF. CDR3 bases: TGTGCCTGGAGTGCCGGGACAGGGCTTATCCATTTC.

The chain combines TRBV28 with TRBJ2-5; no clear D. Trimming shortened V by 4 bases and J by 7 bases, and 13 bases separated the two germline ends. The germline V gene encodes CDR1 MDHEN and CDR2 SYDVKM. The CDR3 is 13 residues long. CDR3 DNA: TGTGCCAGCAGTTCCCGTTCGAGAGGGACCCAGTACTTC. Amino acids: CASSSRSRGTQYF.

A few counts support this clonotype. This chain connects TRBV29-1 to TRBJ2-5, with 7 bases lining up with TRBD2. This CDR3 comprises 14 residues. Per the germline V gene, CDR1 is SQVTM and CDR2 is ANQGSEA. V trimming: 5 bases; J trimming: 5 bases; junction bases outside the gene matches: 11. The CDR3, as DNA: TGCAGCGTTTGTTGGCACAGTAGCGGGGAGACCCAGTACTTC. This gives the protein CSVCWHSSGETQYF.